The T cell receptor beta chain described here comes from a study of T cells in Graves' hyperthyroidism and ophthalmopathy. This CDR3 is 15 amino acids long. Germline V gene lookup returns CDR1 SGDLS and CDR2 YYNGEE. V shed 2 bases and J 7 bases; nucleotides not matched to a gene: 10. The investigators amplified TCR beta CDR3 regions from RNA transcripts. Primed by the HTBI set, a first-round RT-PCR was run on the TCR CDR3. One entry per CDR3 protein, called by TCRdb with MiXCR from the multiplex PCR reads. The sample consists of about 360,000 distinct CDR3 sequences, around 13% of them appearing once. This clonotype has at least ten counts.

The material sequenced was blood. The clonotype originates from a woman aged 18-35 years with Graves' hyperthyroidism. The chain has TRBV9 and TRBJ1-2; 8 bases align to TRBD1. The CDR3 region has the DNA TGTGCCAGCAGCGTCCGGGACAGGAGTTTCGTTGGCTACACCTTC. The encoded protein is CASSVRDRSFVGYTF.